The clone carrying this TCR beta chain was seen ten or more times. Its antigen is as yet unknown. The data were obtained in a study of blood T cells in healthy people across ages. Study outcomes and limitations: Aged donors had fewer naive CD4+ cells and lower diversity than long-lived donors. Significant beta diversity loss was already apparent by age approximately 40, declining roughly linearly.

Primed by a sample-barcoded 5' primer and a J-beta primer mix, a second PCR proceeded for 7 to 11 cycles. TCRdb re-called the 5' RACE reads with MiXCR, one entry per CDR3 protein. This sample has about 630,000 distinct CDR3 sequences, with 20% to 25% found just once. The receptor was isolated from a man aged 65 to 85 in good health. Source material: blood.

CDR3 region: CASSPLYETQYF. The CDR3 DNA is TGTGCCAGCAGCCCCCTCTATGAGACCCAGTACTTC. The chain is built from TRBV7-6 and TRBJ2-5; D remains ambiguous. Germline V CDR1 and CDR2: SGHVS, FNYEAQ. Trimming removed 5 bases at V and 5 bases at J, with 9 bases between. This CDR3 has 12 amino acids.